Described below is a single T cell receptor beta chain sequence and its context. Antigen: not known. The PCR was carried out with 60 Vbeta primers and 13 Jbeta primers. Assay used: immunoSEQ multiplex PCR; TCRdb lists only in-frame clones, some missing. This sample has some 110,000 clones, with approximately 80% found just once. The data are from a study of cytomegalovirus exposure and HLA in healthy donors. Overall study results and limits: Follow-up analysis later connected one missense variant in DCLRE1C with trimming of TCR beta V- and J-genes. A prior analysis recorded that most TCR beta V segments were productive about 87% or about 30% of the time. Several of the most significant clusters appeared linked to common viral pathogens, based on a later analysis.

The receptor comes from a man in his fifties or sixties in good health and CMV-seropositive. Sequenced input: PBMCs.

The chain's CDR3 is CASSPTRGAAGELFF. CDR3 DNA sequence: TGTGCCAGCAGCCCGACGCGGGGGGCGGCCGGGGAGCTGTTTTTT. The V and J genes are TRBV28 and TRBJ2-2; 8 bases map to TRBD2. CDR3 length: 15 residues. Germline V gives CDR1 MDHEN, CDR2 SYDVKM. J gave up 6 bases and V 6 bases, and 9 bases lay outside the gene matches.